This record concerns one TCR beta chain sequence. The sample is drawn from a study of T cell changes during pregnancy in multiple sclerosis. Assay: immunoSEQ multiplex PCR; the TCRdb copy retains only in-frame clones and omits some. The data show about 92,000 clones, with 94% seen just once and 2% to 2.5% held by the top ten. This CDR3 is 16 amino acids long. V dropped 0 bases and J dropped 3; count of bases not matched to a gene: 3. CDR1 is SGHRS, CDR2 YFSETQ, per germline. This material consisted of peripheral blood, taken in the third trimester of pregnancy. V is TRBV5-1 and J is TRBJ2-1, with 10 bases aligning to TRBD2. The receptor's source is a female donor with multiple sclerosis, enrolled in a pregnancy study. The DNA of the CDR3 is TGCGCCAGCAGCTTGGATCGACTAGCGGGCTACAATGAGCAGTTCTTC. Protein sequence: CASSLDRLAGYNEQFF.